What follows are 30 T cell receptor beta chains derived from one specimen sequenced in a study of blood T cell repertoires in COVID-19. Data came from immunoSEQ multiplex PCR; TCRdb stores just in-frame clones and leaves some out. The top ten clones hold 0.95% to 1.2% of a sample with over 250,000 clones, more than 80% of them seen once. The sequenced sample was PBMCs or T cells enriched from blood (not recorded which). The receptor source for this set is a woman aged 25 to 45 who had recovered from COVID-19.

The chain is built from TRBV19 and TRBJ1-5; 8 bases fit TRBD1. CDR3 length equals 15 residues. Trimming at V came to 7 bases and at J to 2 bases, leaving 7 bases not matched to a gene. CDR1 is LNHDA, CDR2 SQIVND, per germline (reference sequence). The CDR3: CASNSPGQGNQPQHF. The CDR3 bases are TGTGCCAGTAACAGTCCGGGACAGGGCAATCAGCCCCAGCATTTT.

The CDR3 DNA reads as TGTGCCAGCAGCTCGGCCGGGACTAGCGGATACAATGAGCAGTTCTTC. As protein: CASSSAGTSGYNEQFF. The rearrangement links TRBV7-3 to TRBJ2-1; 11 bases agree with TRBD2. With 4 bases clipped from V and 4 bases from J, the junction kept 6 bases outside the gene matches. Germline-derived CDR1 and CDR2 are SGHTA and FQGTGA. The CDR3 is made up of 16 amino acids.

This chain uses TRBV10-3 with TRBJ2-2; 7 bases are shared with TRBD1. The germline gives CDR1 ENHRY, CDR2 SYGVKD. The CDR3 extends over 15 amino acids. The trim removed 6 bases at V and 1 base at J, leaving 5 bases unmatched. CDR3 loop: CAIRGDRRNTGELFF. The DNA for the CDR3 is TGTGCCATCAGGGGGGACAGACGGAACACCGGGGAGCTGTTTTTT.

The V gene is TRBV28, the J gene TRBJ1-4, with D unresolved. Trimming pared 8 bases from V and 11 bases from J, leaving 9 bases between. The germline V gene has CDR1 MDHEN and CDR2 SYDVKM. This CDR3 contains 10 residues. CDR3 nucleotide sequence: TGTGCCAGCGGGGAGAGGAAACTGTTTTTT. Its protein product is CASGERKLFF.

The chain links TRBV15 to TRBJ2-1; TRBD1 matches 8 bases. The CDR3 runs to 16 residues. Germline V gene sequence: CDR1 LNHNV, CDR2 YYDKDF (reference sequence). The J segment lost 4 bases and the V segment lost 3 bases, leaving 8 bases of the junction unmatched. Written as DNA, the CDR3 is TGTGCCACCAGCAGGCCGACAGGGGTGGGTTACAATGAGCAGTTCTTC. It is translated as CATSRPTGVGYNEQFF.

This sequence joins TRBV7-2 and TRBJ2-3, with 7 bases lining up with TRBD2. The CDR3 length is 17 residues. The trim removed 2 bases at V and 5 bases at J, leaving 13 bases unmatched. CDR1 is SGHTA, CDR2 FQGNSA, per germline. In DNA, the CDR3 is TGTGCCAGCAGCTTATTACGCGGGGGAAGAATGAAAGATACGCAGTATTTT. Amino acid sequence: CASSLLRGGRMKDTQYF.

This clone was recorded only once. The chain couples TRBV28 to TRBJ1-2, with TRBD1 matching over 7 bases. Germline V gives CDR1 MDHEN, CDR2 SYDVKM. CDR3 length: 13 residues. V was pared by 10 bases and J by 1 base, with 6 bases of the junction left unmatched. CDR3 amino acids: CATTDRLNYGYTF. DNA for the CDR3: TGTGCCACCACGGACAGGCTTAACTATGGCTACACCTTC.

The V call is TRBV27, the J call TRBJ2-7; D uncertain. CDR1 and CDR2 (germline): MNHEY, SMNVEV (reference sequence). This CDR3 region has 13 residues. V gave up 1 base and J gave up 2 bases, with 6 bases separating them. The DNA of the CDR3 is TGTGCCAGCAGTTTATTCCAGGCCTACGAGCAGTACTTC. It encodes CASSLFQAYEQYF.

This chain uses TRBV4-1 with TRBJ1-1, with D possibly being TRBD1 (6 bases). Trimming took off 6 bases at V and 0 bases at J, with 11 bases between the two ends. CDR3 length equals 14 residues. Germline-derived CDR1 and CDR2 are MGHRA and YSYEKL. This CDR3 is CASRNRVMNTEAFF. The CDR3 nucleotides are TGCGCCAGCAGAAACAGGGTGATGAACACTGAAGCTTTCTTT.

This chain connects TRBV21-1 to TRBJ2-7; TRBD1, as called in the table, went unchecked against the DNA. TRBV21-1 is flagged as a pseudogene. This CDR3 region has 14 residues. The CDR3 sequence: CASSARDRGHQEYF. The CDR3, as DNA: TGTGCCAGCAGCGCCCGGGACAGGGGGCATCAAGAGTACTTC.

The V gene is TRBV5-1, the J gene TRBJ1-1; no firm D call. This CDR3 has 12 amino acids. V lost 5 bases to trimming and J lost 5 bases, with 10 bases between them. Germline CDR1 SGHRS, CDR2 YFSETQ. The CDR3 region has the DNA TGCGCCAGCAGATTGCAGGCTACTGAAGCTTTCTTT. Translated, it gives CASRLQATEAFF.

The count of this clone is one. The rearrangement links TRBV29-1 to TRBJ2-5, with D tentatively TRBD1 (8 bases). The CDR3 totals 14 residues. Per germline, CDR1 SQVTM and CDR2 ANQGSEA. V lost 4 bases, J lost 5 bases, and 17 bases lay in between. The CDR3 nucleotides are TGCAGCGTTGTACTACAGGGGGGGTACGAGACCCAGTACTTC. The encoded protein is CSVVLQGGYETQYF.

This chain uses TRBV5-4 with TRBJ2-3; TRBD1 agrees at 7 bases. J lost 2 bases, V lost 3 bases, and 9 bases had no gene match. The CDR3 spans 16 residues. Germline assignment: CDR1 SGHNT and CDR2 YYREEE (reference sequence). The CDR3, as DNA: TGTGCCAGCAGCTGGGGAGTGGGGACAGACACAGATACGCAGTATTTT. It encodes CASSWGVGTDTDTQYF.

This sequence joins TRBV29-1 and TRBJ1-5; 7 bases agree with TRBD1. The germline V gene has CDR1 SQVTM and CDR2 ANQGSEA. CDR3 length equals 17 residues. V lost 7 bases and J lost 0; bases outside the gene matches: 15. CDR3 sequence (DNA): TGCAGCGCGATTAGCTCGGGGGGGACAGATAGCAATCAGCCCCAGCATTTT. Its translation: CSAISSGGTDSNQPQHF.

The chain uses TRBV29-1 and TRBJ1-1; 11 bases are shared with TRBD1. The trim removed 6 bases at V and 1 base at J, leaving 4 bases unmatched. The CDR3 extends over 14 amino acids. Germline loops: CDR1 SQVTM, CDR2 ANQGSEA. In DNA, the CDR3 is TGCAGCGTGGACAGGGGGCGAGGGAACACTGAAGCTTTCTTT. Translating gives CSVDRGRGNTEAFF. Combining the CDR3 with reference TRBV29-1 and TRBJ1-1 gives the whole variable domain SAVISQKPSRDICQRGTSLTIQCQVDSQVTMMFWYRQQPGQSLTLIATANQGSEATYESGFVIDKFPISRPNLTFSTLTVSNMSPEDSSIYLCSVDRGRGNTEAFFGQGTRLTVV.

This clone was picked up a small number of times. The rearrangement uses TRBV30 and TRBJ2-3, with a possible D match to TRBD2 (6 bases). The CDR3 has 10 residues. Trimming removed 8 bases from V and 5 bases from J, with 8 bases in between. CDR1 and CDR2 from the germline V gene are GTSNPN and SVGIG (reference sequence). The CDR3 spells CAAGGDTQYF. Here the CDR3 DNA reads TGTGCCGCCGGGGGAGATACGCAGTATTTT. Using reference TRBV30 and TRBJ2-3 for the parts outside the CDR3, the full variable domain is SQTIHQWPATLVQPVGSPLSLECTVEGTSNPNLYWYRQAAGRGLQLLFYSVGIGQISSEVPQNLSASRPQDRQFILSSKKLLLSDSGFYLCAAGGDTQYFGPGTRLTVL.

The sample holds one count of this clone. This sequence joins TRBV18 and TRBJ2-5, with TRBD1 matching 7 bases. Germline V gives CDR1 KGHSH, CDR2 LQKENI. CDR3 length: 17 residues. V lost 6 bases, J lost 3 bases, and 16 bases stayed unmatched. In DNA form, the CDR3 reads TGTGCCAGCTCTCCAAGCACCCCAGGGGGTAAAAAAGAGACCCAGTACTTC. Protein: CASSPSTPGGKKETQYF. The whole variable domain, filled in from reference TRBV18 and TRBJ2-5, reads NAGVMQNPRHLVRRRGQEARLRCSPMKGHSHVYWYRQLPEEGLKFMVYLQKENIIDESGMPKERFSAEFPKEGPSILRIQQVVRGDSAAYFCASSPSTPGGKKETQYFGPGTRLLVL.

This clone was seen once. The chain combines TRBV2 with TRBJ1-1, with a tentative D call TRBD1 (6 bases). Trimming left V 8 bases short and J 1 base short, with 17 bases between. The CDR3 is 15 residues long. CDR1 is SNHLY and CDR2 is FYNNEI in the germline V gene. CDR3 bases: TGTGCCAGCCCAGTGGGACAACAGCGGAACACTGAAGCTTTCTTT. It yields the protein CASPVGQQRNTEAFF.

The V call is TRBV7-9, the J call TRBJ2-3, with D maybe TRBD1 (6 bases). Trimming shortened V by 3 bases and J by 4 bases, and 14 bases separated the two germline ends. The CDR3 loop spans 15 amino acids. Germline V lookup: CDR1 SEHNR, CDR2 FQNEAQ (reference sequence). The CDR3 protein is CASSLMDSLADTQYF. For the CDR3, the DNA is TGTGCCAGCAGCTTGATGGACAGCCTAGCAGATACGCAGTATTTT.

This clone appeared once. V usage is TRBV28 and J usage is TRBJ2-5; TRBD1 agrees at 8 bases. The CDR3 extends over 14 amino acids. CDR1 MDHEN and CDR2 SYDVKM come from the germline V gene. Losses at the gene ends were 8 bases for V and 4 bases for J; bases not matched to a gene: 9. This CDR3 is CASGAGQGTETQYF. CDR3 nucleotide sequence: TGTGCCAGCGGTGCCGGACAGGGCACAGAGACCCAGTACTTC.

This chain connects TRBV7-9 to TRBJ2-5; 7 nucleotides agree with TRBD1. The CDR3 is 17 residues long. Germline V lookup: CDR1 SEHNR, CDR2 FQNEAQ (reference sequence). The trim removed 5 bases at V and 0 bases at J, leaving 12 bases unmatched. The CDR3 bases are TGTGCCAGCAGCCCCCCCCGGGCAGGGGGTTACCAAGAGACCCAGTACTTC. Its protein is CASSPPRAGGYQETQYF.

This clone was seen a single time. The V gene is TRBV6-2 or TRBV6-3, the J gene TRBJ1-2; 8 nucleotides match TRBD1. V was pared by 5 bases and J by 4 bases, with 9 bases of the junction left unmatched. From germline, CDR1 is MNHEY and CDR2 SVGEGT. The CDR3 has 15 residues. The CDR3 DNA sequence: TGTGCCAGCAGTCTTGAGGACAGGGCGATCTATGGCTACACCTTC. The encoded protein is CASSLEDRAIYGYTF.

The chain combines TRBV2 with TRBJ2-7; D perhaps matches TRBD2 (5 bases). Per the germline V gene, CDR1 is SNHLY and CDR2 is FYNNEI. The CDR3 is 12 residues long. Trimming removed 6 bases from V and 6 bases from J, with 12 bases in between. As DNA, the CDR3 is TGTGCCAGCAGACGGGAAATCCGCGAGCAGTACTTC. Translating gives CASRREIREQYF.

A word on this clone: This sample also contains other DNA sequences that code for the same CDR3. The CDR3 DNA is TGTGCCAGTAGTATAGGGGGGCGCGGCTACACCTTC. It is translated as CASSIGGRGYTF. V usage is TRBV19 and J usage is TRBJ1-2; D may be TRBD1 (6 bases). V was pared by 1 base and J by 8 bases, with 8 bases between. The CDR3 spans 12 residues. Germline assignment: CDR1 LNHDA and CDR2 SQIVND (reference sequence).

This chain joins TRBV19 and TRBJ1-1, with 10 nucleotides matching TRBD1. CDR1 and CDR2 (germline): LNHDA, SQIVND (reference sequence). V lost 7 bases and J lost 5; bases outside the gene matches: 7. The CDR3 loop spans 14 amino acids. CDR3 nucleotides: TGTGCCAGTACCATTCGGACAGGGGGGACTGAAGCTTTCTTT. It is translated as CASTIRTGGTEAFF. Full variable domain (missing parts from reference TRBV19 and TRBJ1-1): DGGITQSPKYLFRKEGQNVTLSCEQNLNHDAMYWYRQDPGQGLRLIYYSQIVNDFQKGDIAEGYSVSREKKESFPLTVTSAQKNPTAFYLCASTIRTGGTEAFFGQGTRLTVV.

The chain is built from TRBV30 and TRBJ1-5; D not certain. The CDR3 consists of 13 residues. With 4 bases removed from V and 3 bases from J, the gap between germline ends came to 10 bases. Germline V gene data show CDR1 as GTSNPN and CDR2 as SVGIG (reference sequence). The CDR3 DNA reads as TGTGCCTGGATGGCAGGCGACAATCAGCCCCAGCATTTT. It yields the protein CAWMAGDNQPQHF.

This chain uses TRBV10-1 with TRBJ2-3; 10 bases are a match to TRBD2. Per the germline V gene, CDR1 is WNHNN and CDR2 is SYGVQD (reference sequence). After removal of 6 bases from V and 2 bases from J, the junction contained 5 bases not matched to a gene. CDR3 size: 15 residues. CDR3 protein: CASSQGLASTDTQYF. The CDR3 region has the DNA TGCGCCAGCAGCCAGGGACTAGCGTCCACAGATACGCAGTATTTT.

The V and J genes are TRBV9 and TRBJ2-7; 8 bases line up with TRBD2. The CDR3 has 15 residues. The V gene end was trimmed by 4 bases and the J gene end by 2 bases; junction bases not matched to a gene: 8. Germline assignment: CDR1 SGDLS and CDR2 YYNGEE. In DNA form, the CDR3 reads TGTGCCAGCAGCCCTTCGGGGGGGACTGCCTACGAGCAGTACTTC. This translates into CASSPSGGTAYEQYF.

The V gene is TRBV5-1, the J gene TRBJ1-1, with D perhaps matching TRBD1 (5 bases). Germline V gene sequence: CDR1 SGHRS, CDR2 YFSETQ. The CDR3 sequence is 15 residues long. Trimming removed 0 bases from V and 1 base from J, with 10 bases in between. CDR3 loop: CASSLDHRGNTEAFF. The CDR3 DNA is TGCGCCAGCAGCTTGGACCATAGGGGGAACACTGAAGCTTTCTTT. Combining the CDR3 with reference TRBV5-1 and TRBJ1-1 gives the whole variable domain KAGVTQTPRYLIKTRGQQVTLSCSPISGHRSVSWYQQTPGQGLQFLFEYFSETQRNKGNFPGRFSGRQFSNSRSEMNVSTLELGDSALYLCASSLDHRGNTEAFFGQGTRLTVV.

The chain has TRBV28 and TRBJ1-2; 8 bases fit TRBD1. Per the germline V gene, CDR1 is MDHEN and CDR2 is SYDVKM. V was clipped by 5 bases and J by 0 bases; unmatched bases: 5. This CDR3 spans 15 amino acids. The CDR3 loop is CASSGGDRPNYGYTF. The CDR3 bases are TGTGCCAGCAGTGGAGGGGACAGGCCTAACTATGGCTACACCTTC.